Listed below are T cell receptor beta chains from one sample, sequenced in a study of OX40 agonist ivuxolimab in advanced cancers. Using immunoSEQ multiplex PCR, the repertoire was profiled, and TCRdb retains in-frame clones only, with some absent. The table has 71,000 or so clones, about 88% seen once; the top ten hold roughly 1.1%. Sequenced here: CD4+ or CD8+ T cells sorted from blood, sampled in a trial of the OX40 agonist ivuxolimab. The receptor set was obtained from an adult with an advanced solid tumor such as melanoma, head and neck, liver or kidney cancer. Each CDR3 is given without its conserved first and last residue.

j_gene: TRBJ2-7
v_gene: TRBV7-2
CDR3aa: ASSLRGELNYEQY

j_gene: TRBJ1-2
v_gene: TRBV5-6
CDR3aa: ASSLGTGALGYGYT

j_gene: TRBJ2-5
v_gene: TRBV11-1
CDR3aa: ASSLSDRQETQY

j_gene: TRBJ2-7
v_gene: TRBV7-9
CDR3aa: ASSYSRSYEQY

j_gene: TRBJ1-4
v_gene: TRBV30
CDR3aa: AWSVPPTGGNEKLF

j_gene: TRBJ1-4
v_gene: TRBV30
CDR3aa: AWAGGEKLF

j_gene: TRBJ1-2
v_gene: TRBV29-1
CDR3aa: SVDGRTYGYT

j_gene: TRBJ2-6
v_gene: TRBV4-1
CDR3aa: ASSQELRDAGANVLT

j_gene: TRBJ2-1
v_gene: TRBV6-6
CDR3aa: ASSYSEGQGPVEQF

j_gene: TRBJ2-1
v_gene: TRBV7-6
CDR3aa: ASSLPSVGEQF

j_gene: TRBJ1-6
v_gene: TRBV28
CDR3aa: ASSLRDSYSPLH

j_gene: TRBJ1-4
v_gene: TRBV7-2
CDR3aa: ASSLVVGRGEKLF

j_gene: TRBJ2-7
v_gene: TRBV5-5
CDR3aa: ASSLGGLTSYEQY

j_gene: TRBJ1-3
v_gene: TRBV7-2
CDR3aa: ASTRIPGNTIY

j_gene: TRBJ2-2
v_gene: TRBV4-1
CDR3aa: ASSFRDPGQTYTGELF

j_gene: TRBJ2-3
v_gene: TRBV9
CDR3aa: ASSVGVAGRGSQY

j_gene: TRBJ1-2
v_gene: TRBV6-5
CDR3aa: ASSRQSNYGYT

j_gene: TRBJ2-3
v_gene: TRBV19
CDR3aa: ASSRGLAATQY

j_gene: TRBJ2-7
v_gene: TRBV7-2
CDR3aa: ASSLARESYEQY

j_gene: TRBJ2-3
v_gene: TRBV9
CDR3aa: ASSPGRASDTQY

j_gene: TRBJ1-2
v_gene: TRBV28
CDR3aa: ASRRDANYGYT

j_gene: TRBJ2-5
v_gene: TRBV7-9
CDR3aa: ASSPGGGNREQETQY

j_gene: TRBJ1-1
v_gene: TRBV29-1
CDR3aa: SARPTGSTEAF

j_gene: TRBJ2-5
v_gene: TRBV19
CDR3aa: ASSPGQGALETQY

j_gene: TRBJ1-3
v_gene: TRBV2
CDR3aa: ASTLTPISGNTIY

j_gene: TRBJ1-2
v_gene: TRBV19
CDR3aa: ASSNGLGRDANYGYT

j_gene: TRBJ2-7
v_gene: TRBV28
CDR3aa: ASSLLRESYEQY

j_gene: TRBJ2-7
v_gene: TRBV28
CDR3aa: ASSLGLAGVEQY

j_gene: TRBJ2-6
v_gene: TRBV28
CDR3aa: ASSSAGSGANVLT

j_gene: TRBJ2-3
v_gene: TRBV4-2
CDR3aa: ASSQEFGRFAGQTDTQY